The source of this T cell receptor (beta chain) is a study of shared clonotypes between healthy human individuals. Study summary: Plates per donor: three CD4 naive, three CD4 memory, two CD8 naive, one CD8 memory. Study results and limitations: Compared with clonotypes that all four donors shared, non-shared clonotypes had lower generation probabilities. The low donor count limited represented genetic and exposure-history diversity.

As to this clone: What it binds is unknown.

An even split of each subset's genomic DNA across several immunoSEQ plates was performed. Profiled with immunoSEQ multiplex PCR; TCRdb holds only in-frame clones, not every one. This table holds some 2,000,000 clones, about 95% found once. The naive CD8 fraction comprised CD45RO-negative cells positively selected for CCR7 and excluded terminally differentiated effector memory CD45RA+ cells. Trimming removed 1 base from V and 2 bases from J, with 10 bases in between. Germline CDR1 reads MGHDK; CDR2 reads SYGVNS. The CDR3 runs 15 residues. What was sequenced was naive CD8+ T cells sorted from blood. This clonotype was obtained from a man in his late teens or twenties in good health. The genes are TRBV25-1 and TRBJ2-3; D is ambiguous. In nucleotides, the CDR3 is TGTGCCAGCAGTGAATTGGTCGGATTCACAGATACGCAGTATTTT. Its protein is CASSELVGFTDTQYF.